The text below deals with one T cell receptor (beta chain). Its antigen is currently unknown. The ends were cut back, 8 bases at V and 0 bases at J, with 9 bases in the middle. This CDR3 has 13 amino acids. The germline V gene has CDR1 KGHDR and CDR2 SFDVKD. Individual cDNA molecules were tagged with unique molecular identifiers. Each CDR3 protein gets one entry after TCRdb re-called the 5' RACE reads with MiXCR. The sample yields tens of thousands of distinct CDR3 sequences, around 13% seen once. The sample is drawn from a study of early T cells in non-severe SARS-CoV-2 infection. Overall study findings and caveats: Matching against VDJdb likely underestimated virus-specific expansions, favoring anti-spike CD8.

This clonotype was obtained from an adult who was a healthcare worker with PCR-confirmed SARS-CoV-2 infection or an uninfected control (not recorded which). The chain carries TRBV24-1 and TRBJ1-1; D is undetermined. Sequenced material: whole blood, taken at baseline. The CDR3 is CATKALVNTEAFF. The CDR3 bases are TGTGCCACCAAAGCTCTTGTGAACACTGAAGCTTTCTTT.